Each of the 17 T cell receptor beta chains below was sequenced from the same sample in a study of shared clonotypes between healthy human individuals. The repertoire was sequenced with immunoSEQ multiplex PCR; TCRdb's copy has only in-frame clones and lacks some. The sample has about 2.4 million clones, over 85% seen once. The material sequenced was naive CD4+ T cells from PBMCs. This sample's subset: CD45RA+ positively selected. These receptor sequences come from a man between 18 and 35 years old in good health. Some clones in this sample may be carry-over from other donors' samples.

Comments on this clone: This specimen includes other DNA sequences encoding the same CDR3. V gene TRBV7-2 combines with J gene TRBJ1-5; 7 nucleotides agree with TRBD1. Germline V gives CDR1 SGHTA, CDR2 FQGNSA. CDR3 length: 14 residues. V was pared by 3 bases and J by 3 bases, with 2 bases of the junction left unmatched. The CDR3 DNA follows: TGTGCCAGCAGCTTCGGACAGGTCAATCAGCCCCAGCATTTT. Its translation: CASSFGQVNQPQHF. Looking up the rest from reference TRBV7-2 and TRBJ1-5 gives the full variable domain: GAGVSQSPSNKVTEKGKDVELRCDPISGHTALYWYRQSLGQGLEFLIYFQGNSAPDKSGLPSDRFSAERTGGSVSTLTIQRTQQEDSAVYLCASSFGQVNQPQHFGDGTRLSIL.

Comments on this clone: This CDR3 is also generated by other DNA sequences in the sample. The chain joins TRBV5-1 to TRBJ2-2; D gene unclear. Germline-derived CDR1 and CDR2 are SGHRS and YFSETQ. The CDR3 length is 15 residues. V was trimmed by 0 bases and J by 0 bases, leaving 6 bases between them. The CDR3 nucleotides are TGCGCCAGCAGCTTGGACAGAACGAACACCGGGGAGCTGTTTTTT. Encoded protein: CASSLDRTNTGELFF.

Of note for this clone: The junction departs from the called germline gene at one end, perhaps through a read error. The chain carries TRBV6-5 and TRBJ2-5, with 8 bases aligning to TRBD1. CDR3 length equals 15 residues. Germline loops: CDR1 MNHEY, CDR2 SVGAGI. This chain's CDR3 is CASSSQGAVREAQYF. As DNA, the CDR3 is TGTGCCAGCAGTTCTCAGGGGGCGGTTCGAGAGGCCCAGTACTTC.

The CDR3 DNA reads TGTGCCAGCAGCAAGGGACAGGGGGCCGACAATGAGCAGTTCTTC. Its protein is CASSKGQGADNEQFF. The chain links TRBV7-9 to TRBJ2-1, with 12 nucleotides matching TRBD1. With 5 bases clipped from V and 5 bases from J, the junction kept 4 bases outside the gene matches. Germline lookup yields CDR1 SEHNR and CDR2 FQNEAQ (reference sequence). The CDR3 runs 15 residues.

This clone was observed a single time. V gene TRBV11-2 combines with J gene TRBJ1-1; TRBD1 agrees at 8 bases. V trimming: 8 bases; J trimming: 0 bases; junction bases outside the gene matches: 8. The CDR3 spans 15 residues. The germline CDR1 and CDR2 sequences are SGHAT and FQNNGV. CDR3 loop: CASLRQGALNTEAFF. As DNA, the CDR3 is TGTGCCAGCCTCCGCCAGGGGGCCCTGAACACTGAAGCTTTCTTT.

This rearrangement joins TRBV2 to TRBJ2-7; no clear D gene. Germline-derived CDR1 and CDR2 are SNHLY and FYNNEI. The V end lost 3 bases, the J end lost 2 bases, and 8 bases lay between the germline ends. The CDR3 is made up of 13 amino acids. The CDR3 region has the DNA TGTGCCAGCAGTGATGGAGACCCCTACGAGCAGTACTTC. Amino acid sequence: CASSDGDPYEQYF.

The CDR3 nucleotides are TGTGCCAGCAGTGACCCCACGGATCCCAGACCGAACACTGAAGCTTTCTTT. The encoded protein is CASSDPTDPRPNTEAFF. The chain employs TRBV6-4 and TRBJ1-1; no definite D call. V was shortened by 2 bases and J by 1 base, with 17 bases between the two germline ends. CDR1 and CDR2 (germline): MRHNA, SNTAGT. This CDR3 comprises 17 residues.

The chain has TRBV28 and TRBJ2-1; D gene uncertain. There are 14 residues in the CDR3. Trimming took 7 bases from V and 8 from J, leaving 18 bases between them. Germline V CDR1 and CDR2: MDHEN, SYDVKM. In nucleotides, the CDR3 is TGTGCCAGCATTTCTTCGTGGCCAACGGATGAGCAGTTCTTC. This encodes CASISSWPTDEQFF.

This chain uses TRBV6-5 with TRBJ2-1; TRBD2 aligns across 7 bases. V lost 2 bases and J lost 5; bases outside the gene matches: 6. There are 15 residues in the CDR3. From germline, CDR1 is MNHEY and CDR2 SVGAGI. The CDR3 is CASSYPGRGDNEQFF. Written as DNA, the CDR3 is TGTGCCAGCAGTTACCCGGGGAGGGGCGACAATGAGCAGTTCTTC.

The genes are TRBV28 and TRBJ1-5; 8 bases agree with TRBD1. V lost 6 bases to trimming and J lost 6 bases; unmatched junction nucleotides: 16. The CDR3 contains 17 residues. Per the germline V gene, CDR1 is MDHEN and CDR2 is SYDVKM. The CDR3 region is CASRMNRGGRRVQPQHF. CDR3 nucleotide sequence: TGTGCCAGCAGGATGAACAGGGGGGGACGTCGTGTTCAGCCCCAGCATTTT.

V and J are TRBV6-1 and TRBJ1-4, with D perhaps TRBD1 (5 bases). Trimming stripped 5 bases from V and 8 bases from J, with 15 bases between. CDR1 and CDR2 (germline): MNHNS, SASEGT. The CDR3 extends over 14 amino acids. The CDR3 DNA is TGTGCCAGCAGTCAGGGTCCACGGGGGGAAAAACTGTTTTTT. Translation: CASSQGPRGEKLFF.

For this clone: Other nucleotide sequences from this sample produce the same CDR3. This chain uses TRBV9 with TRBJ1-2; no clear D. The CDR3 totals 13 residues. The ends were cut back, 0 bases at V and 5 bases at J, with 8 bases in the middle. CDR1 is SGDLS, CDR2 YYNGEE, per germline. The CDR3 coding sequence is TGTGCCAGCAGCGTAGCTACGGGTTATGGCTACACCTTC. Translation: CASSVATGYGYTF.

This chain connects TRBV9 to TRBJ2-3; 7 nucleotides align to TRBD2. The CDR3 is 16 amino acids. From germline, CDR1 is SGDLS and CDR2 YYNGEE. V was pared by 1 base and J by 3 bases, with 8 bases of the junction left unmatched. CDR3 sequence (DNA): TGTGCCAGCAGCGTAAATAGCGGGCTGGGGACAGATACGCAGTATTTT. It encodes CASSVNSGLGTDTQYF.

The chain has TRBV11-2 and TRBJ2-1; 7 bases map to TRBD1. This CDR3 is built from 15 residues. Germline CDR1 is SGHAT and CDR2 is FQNNGV. V shed 2 bases, J shed 7 bases, and the junction held 8 bases outside the gene matches. The CDR3 spells CASSLILGQSNEQFF. The CDR3 DNA reads TGTGCCAGCAGCTTAATCCTGGGACAGTCTAATGAGCAGTTCTTC. The full variable domain, completed using reference TRBV11-2 and TRBJ2-1, is EAGVAQSPRYKIIEKRQSVAFWCNPISGHATLYWYQQILGQGPKLLIQFQNNGVVDDSQLPKDRFSAERLKGVDSTLKIQPAKLEDSAVYLCASSLILGQSNEQFFGPGTRLTVL.

V gene TRBV19 combines with J gene TRBJ1-2; 8 bases align to TRBD1. The CDR3 runs to 13 residues. Per germline, CDR1 LNHDA and CDR2 SQIVND (reference sequence). V lost 6 bases, J lost 6 bases, and 6 bases stayed unmatched. The CDR3 region is CASSKRQGNGYTF. CDR3 bases: TGTGCCAGTAGCAAACGACAGGGGAATGGCTACACCTTC.

This chain uses TRBV29-1 with TRBJ2-2; TRBD1 is a possible D gene (6 bases). Germline loops: CDR1 SQVTM, CDR2 ANQGSEA. V lost 0 bases, J lost 5 bases, and 16 bases lay in between. The CDR3 consists of 16 residues. The CDR3 loop is CSVEDLRGGYTGELFF. The CDR3 DNA is TGCAGCGTTGAAGATCTGCGAGGGGGATATACCGGGGAGCTGTTTTTT.

J is TRBJ2-7 and V is TRBV2, with 8 bases matching TRBD2. The CDR3 has 16 residues. Per germline, CDR1 SNHLY and CDR2 FYNNEI. Trimming at V came to 7 bases and at J to 3 bases, leaving 14 bases not matched to a gene. CDR3 sequence: CASTGLEGLEYYEQYF. The CDR3 DNA sequence: TGTGCCAGCACGGGACTAGAGGGACTGGAATACTACGAGCAGTACTTC.